The next 16 T cell receptor beta chains were all read from a single sample in a study of blood T cell repertoires in COVID-19. Libraries were prepared by immunoSEQ multiplex PCR; TCRdb keeps only in-frame clonotypes and omits some of them. The sample lists fewer than 400,000 clones; approximately 86% were seen once. The source material was PBMCs or T cells enriched from blood (not recorded which). The receptors were sampled from a young woman who had recovered from COVID-19.

This chain uses TRBV7-3 with TRBJ1-2, with a tentative D call TRBD1 (6 bases). Germline CDR1 SGHTA, CDR2 FQGTGA. CDR3 length: 13 amino acids. Trimming shortened V by 2 bases and J by 4 bases, and 8 bases separated the two germline ends. The CDR3 DNA sequence: TGTGCCAGCAGCTTAGGACAGAGCTATGGCTACACCTTC. Its protein product is CASSLGQSYGYTF. Variable domain in full (rest from reference TRBV7-3 and TRBJ1-2): GAGVSQTPSNKVTEKGKYVELRCDPISGHTALYWYRQSLGQGPEFLIYFQGTGAADDSGLPNDRFFAVRPEGSVSTLKIQRTERGDSAVYLCASSLGQSYGYTFGSGTRLTVV.

The chain is built from TRBV10-3 and TRBJ2-2; no firm D call. Germline lookup yields CDR1 ENHRY and CDR2 SYGVKD. V was pared by 0 bases and J by 6 bases, with 5 bases between. The CDR3 spans 13 residues. The CDR3 loop is CAISESRSGELFF. CDR3 coding DNA: TGTGCCATCAGTGAGTCGAGGTCCGGGGAGCTGTTTTTT.

This clone is a singleton in its sample. V is TRBV4-3 and J is TRBJ2-7, with TRBD2 matching over 11 bases. The V gene's germline CDR1 is LGHNA and CDR2 YSLEER. With 0 bases clipped from V and 3 bases from J, the junction kept 7 bases outside the gene matches. This CDR3 contains 17 residues. CDR3 loop: CASSQEGLAEGIYEQYF. CDR3 nucleotide sequence: TGCGCCAGCAGCCAAGAGGGACTAGCGGAGGGGATCTACGAGCAGTACTTC.

This sequence joins TRBV14 and TRBJ2-7; D call uncertain. The V end lost 1 base, the J end lost 1 base, and 11 bases lay between the germline ends. The CDR3 has 15 amino acids. Germline V gene sequence: CDR1 SGHDN, CDR2 FVKESK. The CDR3 nucleotides read TGTGCCAGCAGCCAAGTCACAACGAAATCCTACGAGCAGTACTTC. It encodes CASSQVTTKSYEQYF.

The chain uses TRBV5-1 and TRBJ2-2, with 7 bases identical to TRBD1. J was trimmed by 5 bases and V by 3 bases; bases with no gene match: 7. This CDR3 comprises 15 residues. Germline loops: CDR1 SGHRS, CDR2 YFSETQ. CDR3 DNA: TGCGCCAGCAGCTCGACAGGGTTAGGGACCGGGGAGCTGTTTTTT. Translated, it gives CASSSTGLGTGELFF.

This chain joins TRBV24-1 and TRBJ2-7; D is perhaps TRBD1 (6 bases). This CDR3 spans 14 amino acids. Deletions cut 3 bases from V and 3 bases from J, with 11 bases between. Germline CDR1 and CDR2: KGHDR and SFDVKD. This CDR3 reads CATSDPGTYYEQYF. The CDR3 nucleotides are TGTGCCACCAGTGATCCTGGGACATACTACGAGCAGTACTTC.

The CDR3 loop is CASSSVPGQGRYGYTF. CDR3 in DNA: TGCGCCAGCAGCTCCGTCCCGGGACAGGGAAGGTATGGCTACACCTTC. J is TRBJ1-2 and V is TRBV5-1, with TRBD1 identical over 9 bases. Losses at the gene ends were 3 bases for V and 5 bases for J; bases not matched to a gene: 11. The CDR3 sequence is 16 residues long. Germline CDR1 reads SGHRS; CDR2 reads YFSETQ.

This rearrangement joins TRBV6-5 to TRBJ1-2; D not certain. The V gene lost 2 bases and the J gene lost 3 bases, with 7 bases spanning the gap. This CDR3 region has 13 residues. Germline V lookup: CDR1 MNHEY, CDR2 SVGAGI. CDR3 DNA: TGTGCCAGCAGTTACAACGGGGACTATGGCTACACCTTC. Translation: CASSYNGDYGYTF.

The rearrangement uses TRBV4-2 and TRBJ2-1; 13 nucleotides align to TRBD2. This CDR3 spans 15 amino acids. The germline CDR1 and CDR2 sequences are LGHNA and YNFKEQ. With V trimmed by 4 bases and J by 9 bases, 6 bases remained unmatched. CDR3 coding DNA: TGTGCCAGCAGCCTACTAGCGGGAGGGGCGGGTGAGCAGTTCTTC. Its protein product is CASSLLAGGAGEQFF.

This chain links TRBV7-2 with TRBJ2-3, with D unclear. The V gene lost 4 bases and the J gene lost 4 bases, with 15 bases spanning the gap. The CDR3 loop spans 15 amino acids. Germline lookup yields CDR1 SGHTA and CDR2 FQGNSA. The CDR3 bases are TGTGCCAGCAGCTCCCAGTTCAGGTATTCAGATACGCAGTATTTT. It specifies CASSSQFRYSDTQYF.

The sample holds a few counts of this clone. J is TRBJ2-7 and V is TRBV11-2; D call uncertain. Deletions cut 1 base from V and 4 bases from J, with 8 bases between. Germline V gene sequence: CDR1 SGHAT, CDR2 FQNNGV. The CDR3 is 13 amino acids. The CDR3 spells CASSLVSGYEQYF. The DNA for the CDR3 is TGTGCCAGCAGCTTAGTATCCGGGTACGAGCAGTACTTC.

This chain uses TRBV28 with TRBJ1-1, with D possibly TRBD1 on 6 matching bases. Trimming took off 4 bases at V and 1 base at J, with 13 bases between the two ends. This CDR3 is 15 amino acids long. Germline-derived CDR1 and CDR2 are MDHEN and SYDVKM. CDR3 sequence: CASSYRTEGNTEAFF. The CDR3 nucleotides read TGTGCCAGCAGTTATCGGACAGAGGGGAACACTGAAGCTTTCTTT.

This chain joins TRBV30 and TRBJ1-1; no firm D call. This CDR3 spans 15 amino acids. The germline CDR1 and CDR2 sequences are GTSNPN and SVGIG (reference sequence). Trimming removed 3 bases at V and 1 base at J, with 15 bases between. CDR3 DNA sequence: TGTGCCTGGAGCGGAGGAAAGGTGAGGAACACTGAAGCTTTCTTT. It codes for CAWSGGKVRNTEAFF.

On this clone: The junction does not match germline at one end; this may be a read error. The CDR3 region has the DNA TGTGCCAGCAGAGAAGGGGCGGGAAAACTATATGGCTACACCTTC. Translating it yields CASREGAGKLYGYTF. The chain has TRBV2 and TRBJ1-2; possibly TRBD1 for D (5 bases). The germline V gene has CDR1 SNHLY and CDR2 FYNNEI. The CDR3 has 15 residues.

This clone has more than one count but fewer than ten. J is TRBJ1-6 and V is TRBV14; no reliable D call. The V end lost 1 base, the J end lost 7 bases, and 8 bases lay between the germline ends. This CDR3 has 14 residues. Per germline, CDR1 SGHDN and CDR2 FVKESK. CDR3 bases: TGTGCCAGCAGCCAAGGGCGGGAAAATTCACCCCTCCACTTT. Translating it yields CASSQGRENSPLHF.

V is TRBV28 and J is TRBJ2-3; 13 positions agree with TRBD2. Germline CDR1 is MDHEN and CDR2 is SYDVKM. V gave up 5 bases and J gave up 4 bases; unmatched junction bases: 6. CDR3 length: 16 residues. CDR3 region: CASSRTSGRGADTQYF. The CDR3 DNA reads TGTGCCAGCAGTCGGACTAGCGGGAGAGGCGCAGATACGCAGTATTTT.